This TCR beta chain was captured by sequencing in a study of cytomegalovirus exposure and HLA in healthy donors. Overall study findings and caveats: An apparent linkage of common viral pathogens to several of the most significant clusters emerged in a later analysis. HLA allele associations emerged for roughly 16,000 TCR beta sequences in a later analysis, at 0.05 false discovery rate. Later analysis demonstrated an association between a missense DCLRE1C variant and TCR beta V- and J-gene trimming.

A multiplex PCR was run with 60 Vbeta primers and 13 Jbeta primers. Measured with immunoSEQ multiplex PCR; TCRdb has only the in-frame clones, and not every one. The profile covers 200,000 or so clones, with approximately 80% appearing a single time and roughly 1.5% taken by the ten largest. With respect to this clone: No antigen is known for it.

The clonotype comes from a man aged 45-65 years in good health and CMV-seronegative. Sample: PBMCs.

Written as DNA, the CDR3 is TGTGCCAGCTCACCACTAACAGGGACTGAAGCTTTCTTT. It translates to CASSPLTGTEAFF. The rearrangement links TRBV18 to TRBJ1-1, with TRBD1 as a possible D gene (6 bases). The germline V gene has CDR1 KGHSH and CDR2 LQKENI. V dropped 1 base and J dropped 5 bases, with 8 bases sitting between them. This CDR3 has 13 residues.